The 22 T cell receptor beta chains given below trace back to one sample, sequenced in a study of breast tumors, draining lymph nodes, adjacent tissues. Breast cancer patients provided tissue from their axillary draining lymph nodes. TCRdb recomputed calls from the multiplex PCR reads with MiXCR, one row per CDR3 protein. The data hold approximately 280,000 distinct CDR3 sequences, with 30% observed a single time. Sequenced material: axillary lymph node tissue. The receptors were gathered from a female donor with breast cancer. Some clones in this sample may be carry-over from other donors' samples.

This clonotype occurred many times. The rearrangement joins TRBV20-1 to TRBJ2-7; TRBD2 matches at 8 bases. This CDR3 contains 13 residues. After removal of 6 bases from V and 2 bases from J, the junction contained 6 bases not matched to a gene. CDR1 is DFQATT, CDR2 SNEGSKA, per germline (reference sequence). The CDR3 nucleotides are TGCAGTGCCATAGCGGGACTAACCTACGAGCAGTACTTC. Translated, it gives CSAIAGLTYEQYF.

This clonotype was seen repeatedly, ten times or more. The V call is TRBV6-1, the J call TRBJ2-2; TRBD2 aligns across 10 bases. The CDR3 is made up of 13 amino acids. Germline CDR1 is MNHNS and CDR2 is SASEGT. The J segment lost 9 bases and the V segment lost 5 bases, leaving 3 bases of the junction unmatched. The CDR3 DNA reads TGTGCCAGCAGTTCTAGCGGGAGTCGGGAGCTGTTTTTT. This codes for CASSSSGSRELFF.

The chain links TRBV28 to TRBJ2-6; no firm D call. V lost 7 bases to trimming and J lost 1 base, with 5 bases between them. Germline loops: CDR1 MDHEN, CDR2 SYDVKM. The CDR3 is made up of 13 amino acids. The CDR3 sequence is CASIHSGANVLTF. CDR3 DNA sequence: TGTGCCAGCATCCATTCTGGGGCCAACGTCCTGACTTTC.

On this clonotype itself: A read error may be the cause here, since a much bigger clone is one base away. As the CDR3 is not closed by the conserved phenylalanine or tryptophan, this likely results from a read error. The chain couples TRBV12-3 or TRBV12-4 to TRBJ2-7; possibly TRBD1 or TRBD2 for D (5 bases each). V lost 10 bases and J lost 1, with 20 bases in between. The CDR3 has 15 amino acids. The CDR3 DNA sequence: TGTGCCACCCGTACGGGGATGGGGGTTTCCTACGAGCAGTACTGC. Amino acid sequence: CATRTGMGVSYEQYC.

On this clonotype itself: A single base separates this from a much larger clone, so it may be a read error. The conserved closing phenylalanine or tryptophan is absent in this CDR3, likely reflecting a read error. The chain carries TRBV4-1 and TRBJ1-3, with D uncertain. The CDR3 length is 15 residues. Trimming removed 6 bases from V and 2 bases from J, with 14 bases in between. Germline V gene sequence: CDR1 MGHRA, CDR2 YSYEKL. Here the CDR3 reads CASRPSGVAGNTIYS. CDR3 in DNA: TGCGCCAGCAGACCAAGTGGGGTGGCTGGAAACACCATATATTCT.

This clonotype was counted many times. V gene TRBV7-3 combines with J gene TRBJ2-6; D might be TRBD1 (5 bases). V was clipped by 2 bases and J by 2 bases, with 13 bases between them. This CDR3 has 17 amino acids. Germline values: CDR1 SGHTA, CDR2 FQGTGA. CDR3 nucleotide sequence: TGTGCCAGCAGCTTAGGACCCCTAGGGGCTGGGGCCAACGTCCTGACTTTC. Amino acids: CASSLGPLGAGANVLTF.

This clonotype was seen at least ten times. The V gene is TRBV5-1, the J gene TRBJ2-7, with D possibly matching TRBD2 (5 bases). The CDR3 sequence is 14 residues long. V dropped 2 bases and J dropped 6 bases, with 15 bases sitting between them. Germline values: CDR1 SGHRS, CDR2 YFSETQ. This CDR3 reads CASSFRGSDSEQYF. Here the CDR3 DNA reads TGCGCCAGCAGCTTTCGAGGGAGCGATTCCGAGCAGTACTTC.

CDR3 sequence: CASSQAAGAGELFF. In DNA form, the CDR3 reads TGTGCCAGCAGCCAAGCCGCAGGGGCCGGGGAGCTGTTTTTT. The rearrangement joins TRBV3-1 to TRBJ2-2; TRBD1 might be the D (6 bases). V was cut by 1 base and J by 6 bases, with 9 bases left in between. CDR3 length: 14 residues. The germline V gene encodes CDR1 LGHDT and CDR2 YNNKEL (reference sequence).

This clonotype has a count of ten or more. The chain combines TRBV4-2 with TRBJ1-2, with 8 bases identical to TRBD1. The CDR3 runs to 16 residues. Germline CDR1 LGHNA, CDR2 YNFKEQ. V shed 5 bases and J 0 bases; nucleotides not matched to a gene: 8. This chain's CDR3 is CASSITSGQANYGYTF. The CDR3 DNA follows: TGTGCCAGCAGCATAACCTCGGGACAGGCTAACTATGGCTACACCTTC.

This clonotype was counted at least ten times. The rearrangement uses TRBV11-2 and TRBJ2-1; 8 nucleotides line up with TRBD2. CDR3 length: 16 amino acids. V trimming: 5 bases; J trimming: 4 bases; junction bases outside the gene matches: 10. Germline V gene data show CDR1 as SGHAT and CDR2 as FQNNGV. This CDR3 is CASSPHAGGGYNEQFF. The CDR3 region has the DNA TGTGCCAGCAGCCCCCACGCGGGAGGAGGGTACAATGAGCAGTTCTTC.

Only one count was recorded for this clonotype. A clone one base away is much larger, so this may be a read error. The chain employs TRBV7-2 and TRBJ2-7; D not certain. Germline CDR1 reads SGHTA; CDR2 reads FQGNSA. CDR3 length: 15 amino acids. Here the CDR3 DNA reads TGTGCCAGCAGCCCCCAGCCGGGCCCCTCCTACGAGCAGAACTTC. This gives the protein CASSPQPGPSYEQNF.

The V gene is TRBV11-3, the J gene TRBJ1-1, with 7 bases identical to TRBD1. CDR1 SGHNT and CDR2 YENEEA come from the germline V gene. Germline trimming cut 5 bases from V and 5 bases from J; bases unmatched to any gene: 5. The CDR3 consists of 13 residues. The CDR3 DNA sequence: TGTGCCAGCAGCCAAACACAGGGGACTGAAGCTTTCTTT. Translating it yields CASSQTQGTEAFF.

This clonotype was counted ten times or more. CDR3 in amino acids: CASSDSLLAGELFF. CDR3 DNA sequence: TGTGCCAGCAGTGACTCTTTGTTGGCCGGGGAGCTGTTTTTT. V and J are TRBV6-4 and TRBJ2-2; the D is unclear. CDR1 MRHNA and CDR2 SNTAGT come from the germline V gene. V was clipped by 0 bases and J by 6 bases, with 8 bases between them. This CDR3 region has 14 residues.

Written as DNA, the CDR3 is TGTGCCAGCAGTTATGGGAAGAACTATGGCTACACCTTC. It is translated as CASSYGKNYGYTF. This rearrangement joins TRBV6-2 or TRBV6-3 to TRBJ1-2; D unresolved. V lost 3 bases and J lost 2, with 7 bases in between. CDR1 is MNHEY, CDR2 SVGEGT, per germline. The CDR3 covers 13 residues.

Turning to this clonotype: Since a much larger clone is just one base distant, this may be a read error. The chain couples TRBV5-4 to TRBJ2-1; maybe TRBD1 (6 bases). Germline CDR1 is SGHNT and CDR2 is YYREEE (reference sequence). The V end was cut by 2 bases, the J end by 4 bases, with 13 bases between. CDR3 length equals 15 residues. DNA for the CDR3: TGTGCCAGCAGCTTAAGACAGGCGGAATACAATGAGCAGTTCTTC. Amino acid sequence: CASSLRQAEYNEQFF.

This clonotype has ten or more counts. V gene TRBV7-2 combines with J gene TRBJ2-5, with D perhaps matching TRBD1 or TRBD2 (7 bases each). CDR1 and CDR2 (germline): SGHTA, FQGNSA. V shed 5 bases and J shed 1 base, with 14 bases lying between them. The CDR3 totals 15 residues. DNA of the CDR3: TGTGCCAGCAGCCGCCAGGGGGGGTCCCAAGAGACCCAGTACTTC. Translating it yields CASSRQGGSQETQYF.

A word on this clonotype: One junction end disagrees with the germline gene, perhaps due to a read error. The V call is TRBV20-1, the J call TRBJ1-5; D unclear. This CDR3 is built from 14 residues. The germline gives CDR1 DFQATT, CDR2 SNEGSKA (reference sequence). CDR3 in amino acids: CSDRVGHSNPPQHF. Here the CDR3 DNA reads TGCAGTGATAGAGTCGGCCATAGCAATCCGCCCCAGCATTTT.

This clonotype appeared many times. The chain combines TRBV7-2 with TRBJ2-3; TRBD1 might be the D (6 bases). Trimming left V 5 bases short and J 3 bases short, with 12 bases between. Germline CDR1 SGHTA, CDR2 FQGNSA. CDR3 length: 14 residues. CDR3 sequence: CASSNRQVTDTQYF. The DNA for the CDR3 is TGTGCCAGCAGCAACCGACAGGTGACAGATACGCAGTATTTT.

The chain joins TRBV10-3 to TRBJ1-6; 8 bases agree with TRBD1. The CDR3 length is 14 residues. CDR1 ENHRY and CDR2 SYGVKD come from the germline V gene. The CDR3 sequence: CGISPGQGGSPLHF. The CDR3 coding sequence is TGTGGGATCAGCCCCGGACAGGGAGGATCACCCCTCCACTTT.

This clonotype was counted at least ten times. This chain links TRBV7-3 with TRBJ2-1; 8 nucleotides match TRBD2. CDR1 and CDR2 from the germline V gene are SGHTA and FQGTGA. CDR3 length: 16 amino acids. The V and J ends lost 0 bases and 6 bases, in that order; junction bases with no gene match: 7. CDR3: CASSLTLSGTSNEQFF. For the CDR3, the DNA is TGTGCCAGCAGCTTAACGCTGTCAGGGACTAGCAATGAGCAGTTCTTC.

Remarks on this clonotype: This may stem from a read error, because a much larger clone lies one nucleotide away. The CDR3: CATLVTRDRGFYNEQFF. In DNA form, the CDR3 reads TGTGCCACCCTCGTCACCCGGGACAGGGGGTTTTACAATGAGCAGTTCTTC. The chain is built from TRBV19 and TRBJ2-1; 11 bases line up with TRBD1. The V gene end was trimmed by 10 bases and the J gene end by 4 bases; junction bases not matched to a gene: 15. Germline V gene sequence: CDR1 LNHDA, CDR2 SQIVND (reference sequence). CDR3 length equals 17 residues.

A note on this clonotype: This may be a read error: a much more frequent sequence differs by one nucleotide. CDR3 DNA sequence: TGTGCCAGCAGCACCGGACGATGGGACACCGGGGGGCTGTTTTTT. It translates to CASSTGRWDTGGLFF. This rearrangement joins TRBV5-4 to TRBJ2-2; D is perhaps TRBD1 or TRBD2 (6 bases each). CDR1 is SGHNT, CDR2 YYREEE, per germline (reference sequence). There are 15 residues in the CDR3.